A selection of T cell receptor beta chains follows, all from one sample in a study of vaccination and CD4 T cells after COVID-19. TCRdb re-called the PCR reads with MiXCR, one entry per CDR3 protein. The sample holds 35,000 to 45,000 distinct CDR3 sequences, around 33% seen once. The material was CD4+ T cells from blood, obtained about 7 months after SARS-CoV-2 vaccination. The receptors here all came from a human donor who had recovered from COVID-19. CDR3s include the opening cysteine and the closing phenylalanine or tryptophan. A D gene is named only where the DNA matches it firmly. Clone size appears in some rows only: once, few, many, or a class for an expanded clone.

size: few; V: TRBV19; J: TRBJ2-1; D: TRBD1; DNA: TGTGCCAGTAGCGCCGTCCGGGACAGGGGGCGCTATGAGCAGTTCTTC; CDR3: CASSAVRDRGRYEQFF
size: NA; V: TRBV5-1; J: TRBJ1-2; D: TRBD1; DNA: TGCGCCAGCAGCTGGACAGGAAGTGGCTACACCTTC; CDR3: CASSWTGSGYTF
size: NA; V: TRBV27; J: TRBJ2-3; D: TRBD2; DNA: TGTGCCAGCAGTCCGGTAGCGGGAGGGAACCAAAATGCAGATACGCAGTATTTT; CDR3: CASSPVAGGNQNADTQYF
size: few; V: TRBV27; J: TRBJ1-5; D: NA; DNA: TGTGCCAGCAGAGCCCTAAGCCGGAGTCAGCCCCAGCATTTT; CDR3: CASRALSRSQPQHF
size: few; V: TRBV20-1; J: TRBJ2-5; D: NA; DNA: TGCAGTGCTAGAGATGGGGGCGCGGGGCAAGAGACCCAGTACTTC; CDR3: CSARDGGAGQETQYF
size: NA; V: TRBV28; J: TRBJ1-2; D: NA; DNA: TGTGCCAGCCGCTCGGACACCCGGTATTATGGCTACACCTTC; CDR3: CASRSDTRYYGYTF
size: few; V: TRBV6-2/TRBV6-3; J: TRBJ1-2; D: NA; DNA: TGTGCCAGCAGTTCCCTCGGGACCCCTAGCTATGGCTACACCTTC; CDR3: CASSSLGTPSYGYTF
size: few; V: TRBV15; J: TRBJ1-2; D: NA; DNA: TGTGCCACCAGCAGAGGGGACGGTATCTATGGCTACACCTTC; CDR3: CATSRGDGIYGYTF
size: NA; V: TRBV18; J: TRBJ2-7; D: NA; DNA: TGTGCCAGCTCATCGCTAGAGGCCTACGAGCAGTACTTC; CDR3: CASSSLEAYEQYF
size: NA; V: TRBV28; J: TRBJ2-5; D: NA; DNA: TGTGCCAGCAGCTTCACCACAGGGACCCTCCAAGAGACCCAGTACTTC; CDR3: CASSFTTGTLQETQYF
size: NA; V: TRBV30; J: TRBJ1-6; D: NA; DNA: TGTGCCTGGAATGAGGGGACCCGTAATTCACCCCTCCACTTT; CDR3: CAWNEGTRNSPLHF
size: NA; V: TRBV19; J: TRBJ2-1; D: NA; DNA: TGTGCCAGTAGTATAGTTCTCGGGGGTGAGCAGTTCTTC; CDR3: CASSIVLGGEQFF
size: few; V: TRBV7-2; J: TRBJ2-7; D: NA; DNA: TGTGCCAGCAGCTTAGGAGGTCCAGCCTACGAGCAGTACTTC; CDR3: CASSLGGPAYEQYF
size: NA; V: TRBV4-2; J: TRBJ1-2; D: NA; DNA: TGTGCCAGCAGCCAAGATATGGTTGCTAACTATGGCTACACCTTC; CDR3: CASSQDMVANYGYTF
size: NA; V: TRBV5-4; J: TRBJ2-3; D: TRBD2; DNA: TGTGCCAGCAGCTTTGTGACTAGCGGGACTTCTAGCACAGATACGCAGTATTTT; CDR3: CASSFVTSGTSSTDTQYF
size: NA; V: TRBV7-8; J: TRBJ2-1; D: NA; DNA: TGTGCCAGCAGCTTGAGGCTAGAGGAGGATGAGCAGTTCTTC; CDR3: CASSLRLEEDEQFF
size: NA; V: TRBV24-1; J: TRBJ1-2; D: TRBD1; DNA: TGTGCCACCAGTGATGGGACAGGGCATAACTATGGCTACACCTTC; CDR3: CATSDGTGHNYGYTF
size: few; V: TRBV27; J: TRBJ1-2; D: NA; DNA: TGTGCCAGCAGCCAGGGGAGAGGCTACACCTTC; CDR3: CASSQGRGYTF
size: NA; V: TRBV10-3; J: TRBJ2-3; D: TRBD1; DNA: TGTGCCATCAGTGAGTTACAGGGGGTACCAGATACGCAGTATTTT; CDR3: CAISELQGVPDTQYF
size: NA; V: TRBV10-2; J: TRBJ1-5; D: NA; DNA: TGCGCCAGCAGTGAGGGAATGCAGCCCCAGCATTTT; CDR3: CASSEGMQPQHF
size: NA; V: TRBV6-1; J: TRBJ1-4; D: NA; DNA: TGTGCCAGCAGTGACAGGGTTGGTGAAAAACTGTTTTTT; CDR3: CASSDRVGEKLFF
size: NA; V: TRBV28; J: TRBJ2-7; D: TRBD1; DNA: TGTGCCAGCAGTCGACAGGGGGCCTACGAGCAGTACTTC; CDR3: CASSRQGAYEQYF
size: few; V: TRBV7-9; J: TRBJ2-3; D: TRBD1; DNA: TGTGCCAGCACCAGACAGGGGAGTAGCACAGATACGCAGTATTTT; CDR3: CASTRQGSSTDTQYF
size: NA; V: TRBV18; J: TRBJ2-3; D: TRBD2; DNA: TGTGCCAGCTCACCAGGGACTAGCCGAGCTTGGGATACGCAGTATTTT; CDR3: CASSPGTSRAWDTQYF
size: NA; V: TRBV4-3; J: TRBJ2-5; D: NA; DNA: TGCGCCAGCAGCCAAGGGAGGCGGGACTACCAAGAGACCCAGTACTTC; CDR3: CASSQGRRDYQETQYF
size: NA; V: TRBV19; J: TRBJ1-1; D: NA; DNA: TGTGCCAGTAGTGGCCGGGACGGGAACACTGAAGCTTTCTTT; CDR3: CASSGRDGNTEAFF
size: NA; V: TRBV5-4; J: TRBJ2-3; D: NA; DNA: TGTGCCAGCAGCCACACCTTGATGCCGGGAGTCGGTGGGTGGGATACGCAGTATTTT; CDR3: CASSHTLMPGVGGWDTQYF
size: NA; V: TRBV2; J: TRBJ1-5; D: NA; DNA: TGTGCCAGCAGTGTTGGTCTCAATCAGCCCCAGCATTTT; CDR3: CASSVGLNQPQHF
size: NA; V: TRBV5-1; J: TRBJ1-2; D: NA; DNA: TGCGCCAGCAGCTTGTTGCCCGACAGCAACTATGGCTACACCTTC; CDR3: CASSLLPDSNYGYTF
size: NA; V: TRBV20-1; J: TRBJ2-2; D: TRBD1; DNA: TGCAGTGTTCCACCATCCGGGACAGGGGACACCGGGGAGCTGTTTTTT; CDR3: CSVPPSGTGDTGELFF
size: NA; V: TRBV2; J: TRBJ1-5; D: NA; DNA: TGTGCCAGCAGGAGGGAACAGGGTCAGCCCCAGCATTTT; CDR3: CASRREQGQPQHF
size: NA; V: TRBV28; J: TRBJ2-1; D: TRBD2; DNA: TGTGCCAGCAGTTCAGAAGGATATGGGACTAGCGGGAGTAGGTATGAGCAGTTCTTC; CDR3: CASSSEGYGTSGSRYEQFF
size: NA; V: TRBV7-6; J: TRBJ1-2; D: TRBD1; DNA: TGTGCCAGCAGCCCCGGGACAGTCTATGGCTACACCTTC; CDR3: CASSPGTVYGYTF
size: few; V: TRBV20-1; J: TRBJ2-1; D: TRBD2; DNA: TGCAGTGCTAGAGTGCTTAGTCGTGGGACTAGCGGGAGGGCCCTGGCCTACAATGAGCAGTTCTTC; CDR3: CSARVLSRGTSGRALAYNEQFF
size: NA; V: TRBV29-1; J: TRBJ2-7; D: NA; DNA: TGCAGCGTTTTTACAGGGTCCTCCTACGAGCAGTACTTC; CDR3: CSVFTGSSYEQYF
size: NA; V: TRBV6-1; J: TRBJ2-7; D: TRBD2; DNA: TGTGCCAGCAGTGAAACGGCTAGCGGGAGGGCCTACGAGCAGTACTTC; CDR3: CASSETASGRAYEQYF
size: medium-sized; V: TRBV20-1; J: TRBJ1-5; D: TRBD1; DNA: TGCAGTGCTAGGCATGGGACAGGGTATCAGCCCCAGCATTTT; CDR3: CSARHGTGYQPQHF
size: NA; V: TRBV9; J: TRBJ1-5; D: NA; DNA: TGTGCCAGCAGCTCCTCAGATCAGCCCCAGCATTTT; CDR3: CASSSSDQPQHF
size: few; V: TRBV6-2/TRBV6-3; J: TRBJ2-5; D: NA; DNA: TGTGCCAGCAGACACCAAGAGACCCAGTACTTC; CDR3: CASRHQETQYF
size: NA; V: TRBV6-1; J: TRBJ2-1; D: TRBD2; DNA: TGTGCCAGCAGACCAGGACTAGCGGGAGCCAATGAGCAGTTCTTC; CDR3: CASRPGLAGANEQFF
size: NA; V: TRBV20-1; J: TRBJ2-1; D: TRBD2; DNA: TGCAGCGCCTTGACTAGCGGGACGAGAAGCTCCTACAATGAGCAGTTCTTC; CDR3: CSALTSGTRSSYNEQFF
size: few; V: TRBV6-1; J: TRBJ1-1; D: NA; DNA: TGTGCCAGCAGTGGGGGAGGGAGGATGAACACTGAAGCTTTCTTT; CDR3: CASSGGGRMNTEAFF
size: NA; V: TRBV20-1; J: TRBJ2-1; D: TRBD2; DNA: TGCAGTGCTACCCTAGCGGGAGGGCCATACAATGAGCAGTTCTTC; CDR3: CSATLAGGPYNEQFF
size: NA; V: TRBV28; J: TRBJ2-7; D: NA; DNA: TGTGCCAGCAGTTTCGGCCAGGGGTCCTACGAGCAGTACTTC; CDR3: CASSFGQGSYEQYF
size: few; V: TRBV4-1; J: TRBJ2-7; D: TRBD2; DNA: TGCGCCAGCAGCCAAGCCCTTAGCGGGAGCTCCTACGAGCAGTACTTC; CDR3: CASSQALSGSSYEQYF
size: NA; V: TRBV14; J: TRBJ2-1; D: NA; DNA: TGTGCCAGCAGCCTCCCCACTGGGACCACAGCTGAGCAGTTCTTC; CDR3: CASSLPTGTTAEQFF
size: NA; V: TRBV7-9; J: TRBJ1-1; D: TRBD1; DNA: TGTGCCAGCAGCTCCGCCGGGACAGCGAACACTGAAGCTTTCTTT; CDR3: CASSSAGTANTEAFF
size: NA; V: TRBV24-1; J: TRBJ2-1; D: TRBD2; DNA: TGTGCCACCAGTGATGGGACTAGCGGGAGGTCCTACAATGAGCAGTTCTTC; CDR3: CATSDGTSGRSYNEQFF
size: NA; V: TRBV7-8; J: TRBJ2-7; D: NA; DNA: TGTGCCAGCAGCTTAATGCCTGGGGAGCAGTACTTC; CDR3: CASSLMPGEQYF
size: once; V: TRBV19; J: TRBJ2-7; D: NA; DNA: TGTGCCAGTAGTAGTAATAGGGACTCCCGCGAGCAGTACTTC; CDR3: CASSSNRDSREQYF
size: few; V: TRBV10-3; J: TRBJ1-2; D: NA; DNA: TGTGCCATCAGTGCGGGCTGGGATGATGGCTACACCTTC; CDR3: CAISAGWDDGYTF
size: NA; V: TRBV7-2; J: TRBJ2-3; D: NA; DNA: TGTGCCAGCAGCTTTCCAGATACGCAGTATTTT; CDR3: CASSFPDTQYF
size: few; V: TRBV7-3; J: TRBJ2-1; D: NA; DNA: TGTGCCAGCAGCTCCACTGACGGCCCGAGCTCCTACAATGAGCAGTTCTTC; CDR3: CASSSTDGPSSYNEQFF
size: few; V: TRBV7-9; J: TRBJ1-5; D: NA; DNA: TGTGCCAGCACAAGAGGGGGGCGTAGAAATCAGCCCCAGCATTTT; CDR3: CASTRGGRRNQPQHF
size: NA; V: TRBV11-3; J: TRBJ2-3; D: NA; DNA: TGTGCCAGCAGCCCTAGGGGGGCCGTAGATACGCAGTATTTT; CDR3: CASSPRGAVDTQYF
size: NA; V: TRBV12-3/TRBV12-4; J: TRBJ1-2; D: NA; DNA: TGTGCCAGCAGTTTCGCAGGGACGGATGGCTACACCTTC; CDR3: CASSFAGTDGYTF